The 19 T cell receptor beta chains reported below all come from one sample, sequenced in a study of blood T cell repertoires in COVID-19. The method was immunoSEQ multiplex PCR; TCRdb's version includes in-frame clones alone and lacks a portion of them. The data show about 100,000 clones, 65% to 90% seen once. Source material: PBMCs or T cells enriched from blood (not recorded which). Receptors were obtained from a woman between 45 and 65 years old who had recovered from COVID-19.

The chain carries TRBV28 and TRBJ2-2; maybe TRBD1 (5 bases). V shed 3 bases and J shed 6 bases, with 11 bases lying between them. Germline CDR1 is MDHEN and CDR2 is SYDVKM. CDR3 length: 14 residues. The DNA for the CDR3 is TGTGCCAGCAGTTTTATTTGGGGCCCCGGGGAGCTGTTTTTT. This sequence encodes CASSFIWGPGELFF.

As DNA, the CDR3 is TGTGCCAGCAGCACCGGGACTAGCGGGAGGGCCTCTATCTACGAGCAGTACTTC. Amino acids: CASSTGTSGRASIYEQYF. The V call is TRBV11-2, the J call TRBJ2-7, with 16 nucleotides matching TRBD2. With V trimmed by 5 bases and J by 3 bases, 10 bases remained unmatched. The CDR3 length is 18 residues. CDR1 is SGHAT and CDR2 is FQNNGV in the germline V gene.

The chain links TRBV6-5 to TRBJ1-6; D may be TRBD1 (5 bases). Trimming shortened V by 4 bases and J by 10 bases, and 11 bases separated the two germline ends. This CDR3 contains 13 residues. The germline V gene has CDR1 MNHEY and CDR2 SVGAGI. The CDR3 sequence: CASSLGTGSPLHF. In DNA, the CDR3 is TGTGCCAGCAGTTTGGGGACTGGGTCACCCCTCCACTTT.

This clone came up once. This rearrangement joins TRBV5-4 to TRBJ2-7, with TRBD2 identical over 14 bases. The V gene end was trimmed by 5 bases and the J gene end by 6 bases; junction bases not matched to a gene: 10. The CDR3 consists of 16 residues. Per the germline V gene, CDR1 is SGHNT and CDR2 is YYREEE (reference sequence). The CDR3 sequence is CASRDGLAGGFGEQYF. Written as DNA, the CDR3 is TGTGCCAGCAGGGACGGACTAGCGGGGGGCTTTGGCGAGCAGTACTTC.

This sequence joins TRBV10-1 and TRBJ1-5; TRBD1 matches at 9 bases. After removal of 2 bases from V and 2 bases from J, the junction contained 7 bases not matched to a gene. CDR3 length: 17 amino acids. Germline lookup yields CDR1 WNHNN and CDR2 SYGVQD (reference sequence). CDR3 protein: CASSETTGGEGNQPQHF. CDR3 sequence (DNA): TGCGCCAGCAGTGAGACAACAGGGGGCGAGGGCAATCAGCCCCAGCATTTT.

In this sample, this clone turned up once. This CDR3 reads CASSVVVGAYNEQFF. The CDR3 DNA sequence: TGTGCCAGCAGCGTAGTTGTGGGGGCATACAATGAGCAGTTCTTC. The V call is TRBV9, the J call TRBJ2-1, with a possible D match to TRBD1 (6 bases). This CDR3 comprises 15 residues. V shed 0 bases and J shed 4 bases, with 11 bases lying between them. Germline-derived CDR1 and CDR2 are SGDLS and YYNGEE.

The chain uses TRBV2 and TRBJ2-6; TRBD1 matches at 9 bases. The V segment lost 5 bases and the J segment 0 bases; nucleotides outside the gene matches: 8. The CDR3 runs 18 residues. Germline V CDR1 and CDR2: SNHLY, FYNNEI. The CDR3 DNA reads TGTGCCAGCAGTCATTGGGACAGGGAAAACTCTGGGGCCAACGTCCTGACTTTC. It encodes CASSHWDRENSGANVLTF.

This chain's CDR3 is CASRNTGTGSGYTF. In DNA, the CDR3 is TGTGCCAGTAGGAACACCGGGACAGGGAGCGGCTACACCTTC. The chain joins TRBV19 to TRBJ1-2; 9 bases fit TRBD1. The ends lost 6 bases at V and 8 bases at J; junction bases unmatched: 10. The CDR3 totals 14 residues. CDR1 LNHDA and CDR2 SQIVND come from the germline V gene (reference sequence).

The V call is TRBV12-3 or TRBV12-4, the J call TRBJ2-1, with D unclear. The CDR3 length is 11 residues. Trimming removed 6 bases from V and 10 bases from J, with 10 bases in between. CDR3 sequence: CASSRSPEQFF. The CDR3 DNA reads TGTGCCAGCAGCCGTAGTCCGGAGCAGTTCTTC.

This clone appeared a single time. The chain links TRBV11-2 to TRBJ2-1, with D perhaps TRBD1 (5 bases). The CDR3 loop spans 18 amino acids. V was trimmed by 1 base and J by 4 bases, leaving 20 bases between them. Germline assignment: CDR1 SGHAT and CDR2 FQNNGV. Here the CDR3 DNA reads TGTGCCAGCAGCTTAGTAGGAATGCGGCCAGGGTTATACAATGAGCAGTTCTTC. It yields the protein CASSLVGMRPGLYNEQFF. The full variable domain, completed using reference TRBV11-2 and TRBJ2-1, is EAGVAQSPRYKIIEKRQSVAFWCNPISGHATLYWYQQILGQGPKLLIQFQNNGVVDDSQLPKDRFSAERLKGVDSTLKIQPAKLEDSAVYLCASSLVGMRPGLYNEQFFGPGTRLTVL.

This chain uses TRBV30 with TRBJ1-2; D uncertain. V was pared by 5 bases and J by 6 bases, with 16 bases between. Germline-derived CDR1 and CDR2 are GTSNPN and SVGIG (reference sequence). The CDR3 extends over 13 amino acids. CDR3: CAWGLGVRDGYTF. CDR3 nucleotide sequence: TGTGCCTGGGGACTAGGCGTGCGTGATGGCTACACCTTC.

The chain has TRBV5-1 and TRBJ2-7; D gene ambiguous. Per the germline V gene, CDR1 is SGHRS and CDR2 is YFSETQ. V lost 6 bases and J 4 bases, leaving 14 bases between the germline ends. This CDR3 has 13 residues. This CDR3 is CASTPVAGYEQYF. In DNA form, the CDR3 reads TGCGCCAGCACCCCCGTGGCCGGGTACGAGCAGTACTTC.

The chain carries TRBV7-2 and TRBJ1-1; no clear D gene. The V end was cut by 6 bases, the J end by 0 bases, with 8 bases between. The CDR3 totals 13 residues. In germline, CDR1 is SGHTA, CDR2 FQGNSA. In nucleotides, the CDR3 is TGTGCCAGCAGGCGAAGAATGAACACTGAAGCTTTCTTT. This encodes CASRRRMNTEAFF.

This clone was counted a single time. The chain's CDR3 is CASSLVSGPVNEQFF. The DNA of the CDR3 is TGTGCCAGCAGCTTAGTTAGCGGGCCTGTCAATGAGCAGTTCTTC. The chain has TRBV11-3 and TRBJ2-1; 7 nucleotides match TRBD2. Germline V lookup: CDR1 SGHNT, CDR2 YENEEA. V shed 1 base and J 6 bases; nucleotides not matched to a gene: 6. This CDR3 spans 15 amino acids.

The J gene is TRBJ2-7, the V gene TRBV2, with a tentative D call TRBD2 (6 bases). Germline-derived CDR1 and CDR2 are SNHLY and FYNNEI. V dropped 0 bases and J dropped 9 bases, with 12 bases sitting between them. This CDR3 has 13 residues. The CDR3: CASSEAGGFGQYF. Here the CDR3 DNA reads TGTGCCAGCAGTGAAGCTGGGGGGTTCGGGCAGTACTTC.

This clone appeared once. The chain's CDR3 is CASMGRVNTGELFF. The CDR3 DNA reads as TGTGCCAGCATGGGGAGGGTGAACACCGGGGAGCTGTTTTTT. The V and J genes are TRBV2 and TRBJ2-2; the match to TRBD2 covers 7 bases. CDR1 is SNHLY, CDR2 FYNNEI, per germline. J lost 1 base, V lost 7 bases, and 3 bases had no gene match. The CDR3 covers 14 residues. The full variable domain, its missing parts supplied by reference TRBV2 and TRBJ2-2, is EPEVTQTPSHQVTQMGQEVILRCVPISNHLYFYWYRQILGQKVEFLVSFYNNEISEKSEIFDDQFSVERPDGSNFTLKIRSTKLEDSAMYFCASMGRVNTGELFFGEGSRLTVL.

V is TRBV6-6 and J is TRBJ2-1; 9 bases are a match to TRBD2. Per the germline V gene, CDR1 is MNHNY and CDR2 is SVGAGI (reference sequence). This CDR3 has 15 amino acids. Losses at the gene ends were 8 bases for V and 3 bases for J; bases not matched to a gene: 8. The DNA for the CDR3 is TGTGCCAGCTCCCAGTCTAGCGGGGTCTACAATGAGCAGTTCTTC. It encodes CASSQSSGVYNEQFF.

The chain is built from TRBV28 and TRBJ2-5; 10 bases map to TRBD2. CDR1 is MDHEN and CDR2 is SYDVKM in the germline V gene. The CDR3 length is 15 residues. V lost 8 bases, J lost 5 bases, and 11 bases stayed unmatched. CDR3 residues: CASGVAGGSFETQYF. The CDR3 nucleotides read TGTGCCAGCGGGGTAGCGGGAGGTTCTTTCGAGACCCAGTACTTC.

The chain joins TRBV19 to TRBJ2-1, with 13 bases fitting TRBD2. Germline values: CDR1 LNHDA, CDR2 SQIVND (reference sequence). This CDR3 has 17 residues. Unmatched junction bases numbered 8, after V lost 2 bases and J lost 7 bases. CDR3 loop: CASSIKLAGGPGNEQFF. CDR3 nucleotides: TGTGCCAGTAGTATAAAACTAGCGGGAGGGCCTGGTAATGAGCAGTTCTTC. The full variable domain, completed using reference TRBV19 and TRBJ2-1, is DGGITQSPKYLFRKEGQNVTLSCEQNLNHDAMYWYRQDPGQGLRLIYYSQIVNDFQKGDIAEGYSVSREKKESFPLTVTSAQKNPTAFYLCASSIKLAGGPGNEQFFGPGTRLTVL.